This T cell receptor beta chain was recorded in a study of blood T cells in healthy people across ages (dated by TCRdb to between 2014 and 2016). Looking at the study overall: In model experiments, roughly one uniquely barcoded TCR beta cDNA molecule per two T cells was captured by template switching. The study measured age-related changes in TCR beta repertoire diversity using deep sequencing normalized with unique cDNA molecular identifiers. Four age groups were formed from the donors: young (average approximately 15 years), middle-aged (around 40), aged (under 70) and long-lived (about 80). Donors of different ages were randomly distributed across sequencing lanes to avoid experimental bias. The study analyzed two additional independent replicas of 1 million unique cDNA reads from the same blood draw for two donors, one aged 18 to 30 and one aged 80 or older. Findings and caveats that apply to the study as a whole: Estimates of total diversity based on one million sequenced T cells were considered lower bounds and underestimates. Observed TCR beta diversity per million T cells fell roughly linearly with age, and a significant reduction was already apparent by age roughly 40. Because donor CMV infection status was unknown, age-related changes in expanded clonotypes were potentially confounded. Compared with the aged group, the long-lived group had more naive CD4+ T cells, fewer expanded clones and increased TCR diversity, suggesting age selection. A strong correlation was found between observed TCR beta diversity and the percentage of naive T cells measured by flow cytometry. Conclusive comparison of naive and antigen-experienced compartments was prevented by the profiling of bulk unsorted PBMCs.

Relative to germline, V is missing 6 bases and J is missing 4 bases, with 4 bases of the junction outside any gene match. From the cysteine up to the phenylalanine, the CDR3 has a length of 14 residues. Here the CDR3 DNA is all that survives: 42 bases in frame from base 1. The CDR1 and CDR2 encoded by the germline V gene are LGHNT and FRNRAP. About this clonotype itself: Its antigen has not been determined. No much larger clone exists at a distance of one base, and base qualities are not known.

The donors were some 36 Caucasian individuals from Russia, aged 6 to 90 years, who were systemically healthy. Each donor gave ten milliliters of peripheral blood, drawn into EDTA-treated Vacutainer tubes. PBMCs were isolated by Ficoll-Paque density-gradient centrifugation, with at least 7 million obtained per sample. Total RNA, at least 6 micrograms per sample, was extracted from PBMCs with Trizol reagent. For every donor, flow cytometry on a PBMC aliquot measured the percentage of naive CD45RAhigh/CD27high T cells. Libraries were built with 5' RACE. For sequencing, an Illumina HiSeq 2500 was employed. A second PCR of roughly 6 to 12 cycles was run with a J-beta primer mix and a sample-barcoded 5' primer. A template-switch 5' adaptor carrying 12 random nucleotides introduced a unique molecular identifier onto each TCR beta cDNA molecule. At least 2.5 million CDR3-containing paired-end reads were obtained from each sample. The Mint cDNA synthesis kit, primed by a TRBC-specific oligonucleotide, was used to synthesize first-strand cDNA from all RNA. After uracil-DNA glycosylase treatment, a first 18-cycle PCR used universal primers M1SS and BC2_uni_R on all cDNA. In the authors' own workflow: Normalization of each sample was performed by random selection of 1 million high-quality reads, each carrying a distinct molecular identifier. Reads sharing molecular identifiers were discarded rather than binned into consensus sequences. MiTCR, set to a Q25 quality threshold and the strictest error-elimination algorithm, was used for CDR3 identification, clonotype clustering and error correction. A nonparametric unseen species model with Euler transformation was used to estimate lower-bound total TCR beta diversity. TCRdb passed the public sequencing reads through fastp at Q25 and MiXCR, retaining productive beta sequences. Every CDR3 protein is listed once, alongside the most common genes and DNA of its rows. What appears here as the V and J calls and clone size reflects TCRdb's work, not the paper's. The sample records 650,000 to 950,000 distinct CDR3 sequences, approximately 44% of which are singletons. Of the sample, roughly a fifth falls within the top ten clones.

The clonotype originates from a man between 60 and 75 years old in good health. Sample: blood. The chain was built from TRBV12-5 and TRBJ2-1; TRBD2 agrees with 9 junctional bases. The CDR3 region has the sequence CASGPSGGYNEQFF. The nucleotides are TGTGCTAGTGGCCCAAGCGGGGGGTACAATGAGCAGTTCTTC. With all but the CDR3 taken from the reference TRBV12-5 and TRBJ2-1 genes, the full variable domain is: DARVTQTPRHKVTEMGQEVTMRCQPILGHNTVFWYRQTMMQGLELLAYFRNRAPLDDSGMPKDRFSAEMPDATLATLKIQPSEPRDSAVYFCASGPSGGYNEQFFGPGTRLTVL.